A selection of T cell receptor beta chains follows, all from one sample in a study of spatial heterogeneity in lung cancer. TCRdb ran MiXCR on the 5' RACE reads and lists one entry per CDR3 protein. The top ten hold approximately 25% of the sample, which has 110,000 or so distinct CDR3 sequences, about 10% seen once. The sample here was PBMCs, taken at follow-up. Receptors were obtained from a female donor with early-stage non-small cell lung cancer. Both conserved end residues are part of each CDR3. The order of the fields is V gene, clone size, J gene, D gene, CDR3 DNA, CDR3 protein. A D gene is named only where the DNA matches it firmly. The size entry is marked missing in some rows and otherwise reads once, few, many or a size class.

v_gene: TRBV6-6; abundance: few; j_gene: TRBJ2-7; d_gene: .; CDR3nt: TGTGCCAGCACCGGGACGGCTGACTACGAGCAGTACTTC; CDR3aa: CASTGTADYEQYF
v_gene: TRBV15; abundance: few; j_gene: TRBJ2-7; d_gene: .; CDR3nt: TGTGCCACCAGCACCCGGGGTTACGTGGAGCAGTACTTC; CDR3aa: CATSTRGYVEQYF
v_gene: TRBV27; abundance: many; j_gene: TRBJ1-5; d_gene: .; CDR3nt: TGTGCCAGCAGGGTACAGGGAAGAAGCAATCAGCCCCAGCATTTT; CDR3aa: CASRVQGRSNQPQHF
v_gene: TRBV7-9; abundance: few; j_gene: TRBJ1-2; d_gene: .; CDR3nt: TGTGCCAGCATCATACCCGGGGCTACCTATGGCTACACCTTC; CDR3aa: CASIIPGATYGYTF
v_gene: TRBV7-8; abundance: .; j_gene: TRBJ1-4; d_gene: TRBD1; CDR3nt: TGTGCCAGCAGCACCGGGACAGCAACTAATGAAAAACTGTTTTTT; CDR3aa: CASSTGTATNEKLFF
v_gene: TRBV29-1; abundance: many; j_gene: TRBJ1-2; d_gene: .; CDR3nt: TGCAGCGTTGGGCAGAACTATGGCTACACCTTC; CDR3aa: CSVGQNYGYTF
v_gene: TRBV2; abundance: .; j_gene: TRBJ1-3; d_gene: TRBD1; CDR3nt: TGTGCCAGCAGTGTACGGGACAGCTACTCTGGAAACACCATATATTTT; CDR3aa: CASSVRDSYSGNTIYF
v_gene: TRBV5-1; abundance: few; j_gene: TRBJ2-5; d_gene: TRBD2; CDR3nt: TGCGCCAGCAGCTTGTCCGGGAGGAAAGGGGAGACCCAGTACTTC; CDR3aa: CASSLSGRKGETQYF
v_gene: TRBV1; abundance: many; j_gene: TRBJ2-7; d_gene: .; CDR3nt: TGCACCAGCAGCCAAGATTGTTCGTCGCTAGCGAATTACGAGCAGTACTTC; CDR3aa: CTSSQDCSSLANYEQYF
v_gene: TRBV12-3/TRBV12-4; abundance: .; j_gene: TRBJ1-1; d_gene: TRBD1; CDR3nt: TGTGCCAGCACCCCCGACAGGGACACTGAAGCTTTCTTT; CDR3aa: CASTPDRDTEAFF
v_gene: TRBV6-5; abundance: many; j_gene: TRBJ1-1; d_gene: .; CDR3nt: TGTGCCAGCAGTTACTCTCAGGAGACCACTGAAGCTTTCTTT; CDR3aa: CASSYSQETTEAFF
v_gene: TRBV29-1; abundance: many; j_gene: TRBJ2-3; d_gene: TRBD1; CDR3nt: TGCAGCGGTCAACAGGGGTCCATCTCAGATACGCAGTATTTT; CDR3aa: CSGQQGSISDTQYF
v_gene: TRBV14; abundance: few; j_gene: TRBJ2-1; d_gene: TRBD2; CDR3nt: TGTGCCAGCAGCCAAAGGCGGCGGGGGAGGGTAAACAATGAGCAGTTCTTC; CDR3aa: CASSQRRRGRVNNEQFF
v_gene: TRBV5-1; abundance: .; j_gene: TRBJ2-3; d_gene: TRBD2; CDR3nt: TGCGCCAGCAGCTCCGGGACTAGCGCCCTCCTAAGCACAGATACGCAGTATTTT; CDR3aa: CASSSGTSALLSTDTQYF
v_gene: TRBV27; abundance: .; j_gene: TRBJ2-2; d_gene: .; CDR3nt: TGTGCCAGCAGTTTATCGTCCCGGGCAGGGTGGTCCGGGGAGCTGTTTTTT; CDR3aa: CASSLSSRAGWSGELFF
v_gene: TRBV11-1; abundance: .; j_gene: TRBJ2-4; d_gene: .; CDR3nt: TGTGCCAGCAGCCCCGCAGGGCTCAGGGGAAACATTCAGTACTTC; CDR3aa: CASSPAGLRGNIQYF
v_gene: TRBV12-3/TRBV12-4; abundance: .; j_gene: TRBJ1-1; d_gene: .; CDR3nt: TGTGCCAGCAGTTTGTCCCAGAGGAACACTGAAGCTTTCTTT; CDR3aa: CASSLSQRNTEAFF
v_gene: TRBV29-1; abundance: .; j_gene: TRBJ2-1; d_gene: .; CDR3nt: TGCAGCGTTGAAGAGAATTACAATGAGCAGTTCTTC; CDR3aa: CSVEENYNEQFF
v_gene: TRBV19; abundance: many; j_gene: TRBJ1-2; d_gene: .; CDR3nt: TGTGCCAGTAGTTCACGACTTGGTGGCTACACCTTC; CDR3aa: CASSSRLGGYTF
v_gene: TRBV5-1; abundance: .; j_gene: TRBJ2-7; d_gene: .; CDR3nt: TGCGCCACCCACAGGACTCTGAGCTCCTACGAGCAGTACTTC; CDR3aa: CATHRTLSSYEQYF
v_gene: TRBV4-3; abundance: few; j_gene: TRBJ2-1; d_gene: .; CDR3nt: TGCGCCAGCAGCCAAGATGTCCGGAGCTCCTACAATGAGCAGTTCTTC; CDR3aa: CASSQDVRSSYNEQFF
v_gene: TRBV6-4; abundance: few; j_gene: TRBJ1-1; d_gene: .; CDR3nt: TGTGCCAGCAGTGATCCCAGGGAAATGAACACTGAAGCTTTCTTT; CDR3aa: CASSDPREMNTEAFF
v_gene: TRBV7-2; abundance: few; j_gene: TRBJ2-7; d_gene: TRBD1; CDR3nt: TGTGCCAGCAGCCCCAGACAGGGTCGATCCGAGCAGTACTTC; CDR3aa: CASSPRQGRSEQYF
v_gene: TRBV7-2; abundance: .; j_gene: TRBJ2-2; d_gene: .; CDR3nt: TGTGCCAGCCTCCGAACTTCGAACACCGGGGAGCTGTTTTTT; CDR3aa: CASLRTSNTGELFF
v_gene: TRBV5-1; abundance: few; j_gene: TRBJ2-7; d_gene: TRBD1; CDR3nt: TGCGCCAGCAGCTCTACAGGGGGCGATATCTACGAGCAGTACTTC; CDR3aa: CASSSTGGDIYEQYF
v_gene: TRBV24-1; abundance: .; j_gene: TRBJ2-1; d_gene: .; CDR3nt: TGTGCCACCAGTTTCATGGGGAGCTCCTACAATGAGCAGTTCTTC; CDR3aa: CATSFMGSSYNEQFF
v_gene: TRBV9; abundance: few; j_gene: TRBJ1-1; d_gene: .; CDR3nt: TGTGCCAGCAGCACTGATCTCAGGGACACTGAAGCTTTCTTT; CDR3aa: CASSTDLRDTEAFF
v_gene: TRBV12-3/TRBV12-4; abundance: .; j_gene: TRBJ1-1; d_gene: .; CDR3nt: TGTGCCAGCAGTTTATGGGTTGCAACTGAAGCTTTCTTT; CDR3aa: CASSLWVATEAFF
v_gene: TRBV11-2; abundance: .; j_gene: TRBJ2-1; d_gene: .; CDR3nt: TGTGCCAGCAGCTTAGATAGGTCGGGATCCTCCTACAATGAGCAGTTCTTC; CDR3aa: CASSLDRSGSSYNEQFF
v_gene: TRBV6-1; abundance: few; j_gene: TRBJ2-3; d_gene: TRBD2; CDR3nt: TGTGCCAGCAGAATGGGACTAGACGGCACAGATACGCAGTATTTT; CDR3aa: CASRMGLDGTDTQYF
v_gene: TRBV29-1; abundance: many; j_gene: TRBJ2-5; d_gene: .; CDR3nt: TGCAGCGTTGCGGTGACAGAAGAGACCCAGTACTTC; CDR3aa: CSVAVTEETQYF
v_gene: TRBV20-1; abundance: many; j_gene: TRBJ1-1; d_gene: .; CDR3nt: TGCAGTGCTAGAGAATGGGTGAACACTGAAGCTTTCTTT; CDR3aa: CSAREWVNTEAFF
v_gene: TRBV10-3; abundance: few; j_gene: TRBJ2-7; d_gene: .; CDR3nt: TGTGCCATCAGAGCAACACAGGGCGCATACGAGCAGTACTTC; CDR3aa: CAIRATQGAYEQYF
v_gene: TRBV27; abundance: few; j_gene: TRBJ2-3; d_gene: .; CDR3nt: TGTGCCAGCAGCATACAGATAACAGATACGCAGTATTTT; CDR3aa: CASSIQITDTQYF
v_gene: TRBV18; abundance: few; j_gene: TRBJ1-1; d_gene: TRBD1; CDR3nt: TGTGCCAGCTCACCAAGACAGGGGGTAAGGGCTGAAGCTTTCTTT; CDR3aa: CASSPRQGVRAEAFF
v_gene: TRBV7-6; abundance: few; j_gene: TRBJ2-1; d_gene: TRBD2; CDR3nt: TGTGCCAGCAGCTTAGAAGGAGGACTAGCGGGAGGGACATACTCCAATGAGCAGTTCTTC; CDR3aa: CASSLEGGLAGGTYSNEQFF
v_gene: TRBV6-1; abundance: .; j_gene: TRBJ2-5; d_gene: TRBD2; CDR3nt: TGTGCCAGCAGTGAACGACACCTAATGACTAGCGTCGTCACTGGTCGGGTCCAGTACTTC; CDR3aa: CASSERHLMTSVVTGRVQYF
v_gene: TRBV18; abundance: .; j_gene: TRBJ2-3; d_gene: .; CDR3nt: TGTGCCAGCTCACCCACCCACCGGAGCACAGATACGCAGTATTTT; CDR3aa: CASSPTHRSTDTQYF
v_gene: TRBV20-1; abundance: many; j_gene: TRBJ2-2; d_gene: TRBD1; CDR3nt: TGCAGTGCTAGAGATCCCGGACAGGGCCTAGGGTCCGGGGAGCTGTTTTTT; CDR3aa: CSARDPGQGLGSGELFF
v_gene: TRBV5-1; abundance: .; j_gene: TRBJ1-1; d_gene: .; CDR3nt: TGCGCCAGCAGCTCCTCCAGGGGAAACACTGAAGCTTTCTTT; CDR3aa: CASSSSRGNTEAFF
v_gene: TRBV5-4; abundance: few; j_gene: TRBJ2-4; d_gene: .; CDR3nt: TGTGCCAGCAGCTTGGCTAGTTCCTCCAAAAACATTCAGTACTTC; CDR3aa: CASSLASSSKNIQYF
v_gene: TRBV3-1; abundance: many; j_gene: TRBJ2-1; d_gene: .; CDR3nt: TGTGCCAGCAGCCAACGGAATGGAACCCTCAATGAGCAGTTCTTC; CDR3aa: CASSQRNGTLNEQFF
v_gene: TRBV6-5; abundance: .; j_gene: TRBJ2-2; d_gene: TRBD2; CDR3nt: TGTGCCAGCGGTAAAACTAGCGGGAGGGCCACCGGGGAGCTGTTTTTT; CDR3aa: CASGKTSGRATGELFF
v_gene: TRBV7-2; abundance: .; j_gene: TRBJ1-2; d_gene: .; CDR3nt: TGTGCCAGCAGCCCGGCCTTACTTGATGGCTACACCTTC; CDR3aa: CASSPALLDGYTF
v_gene: TRBV28; abundance: many; j_gene: TRBJ2-3; d_gene: TRBD2; CDR3nt: TGTGCCACCCGCAGGCTAGCGGTTATCACAGATACGCAGTATTTT; CDR3aa: CATRRLAVITDTQYF
v_gene: TRBV5-1; abundance: many; j_gene: TRBJ2-5; d_gene: .; CDR3nt: TGCGCCAGCAGACGGGATTCACAAGAGACCCAGTACTTC; CDR3aa: CASRRDSQETQYF
v_gene: TRBV28; abundance: .; j_gene: TRBJ2-7; d_gene: TRBD1; CDR3nt: TGTGCCAGCAGGCAAAGGGACAGGGAATTCGAGCAGTACTTC; CDR3aa: CASRQRDREFEQYF
v_gene: TRBV29-1; abundance: few; j_gene: TRBJ2-1; d_gene: .; CDR3nt: TGCAGCGTGACAACCCGGGACGCGGTGATTGATGAGCAGTTCTTC; CDR3aa: CSVTTRDAVIDEQFF
v_gene: TRBV4-3; abundance: few; j_gene: TRBJ2-1; d_gene: TRBD2; CDR3nt: TGCGCCAGCAGCCAAGCACGCGGGAGGCGCTACAATGAGCAGTTCTTC; CDR3aa: CASSQARGRRYNEQFF
v_gene: TRBV4-2; abundance: many; j_gene: TRBJ2-7; d_gene: .; CDR3nt: TGTGCCAGCAGCCGGGAACAGGGTTCTGAGGGGTACGAGCAGTACTTC; CDR3aa: CASSREQGSEGYEQYF
v_gene: TRBV9; abundance: .; j_gene: TRBJ2-1; d_gene: .; CDR3nt: TGTGCCAGCAGCGGAGGGGGGGACACCCACTACAATGAGCAGTTCTTC; CDR3aa: CASSGGGDTHYNEQFF
v_gene: TRBV29-1; abundance: .; j_gene: TRBJ2-1; d_gene: .; CDR3nt: TGCAGCGTTGAAGATCTAAGAAAGGCTCAGCAGTTCTTC; CDR3aa: CSVEDLRKAQQFF
v_gene: TRBV5-1; abundance: few; j_gene: TRBJ1-1; d_gene: .; CDR3nt: TGCGCCAGCAGCTTGGACCCTCGAAGGAACACTGAAGCTTTCTTT; CDR3aa: CASSLDPRRNTEAFF
v_gene: TRBV19; abundance: many; j_gene: TRBJ1-2; d_gene: .; CDR3nt: TGTGCCAGTAGTAGGACAGCAGATAACTATGGCTACACCTTC; CDR3aa: CASSRTADNYGYTF